This T cell receptor (beta chain) was documented in a study of blood T cell repertoires in COVID-19. For the study at large: Both acute and convalescent COVID-19 samples were obtained from the United States, Italy and Spain.

Methods used by the authors: Amplification with reference gene primers provided the estimates of nucleated cell counts. The data were produced by immunoSEQ multiplex PCR, yet TCRdb's version contains in-frame clones alone and is incomplete. V and J calls and clone size are copied from that table; D and trimming were computed from the DNA. The sample holds roughly 67,000 clones, approximately 80% seen once. The V gene end was trimmed by 5 bases and the J gene end by 2 bases; junction bases not matched to a gene: 8. Germline V gives CDR1 ENHRY, CDR2 SYGVKD. This CDR3 comprises 15 residues. The origin of this receptor is a human donor in a cohort sampled during active COVID-19. Material: peripheral blood. V is TRBV10-3 and J is TRBJ2-5, with 7 bases aligning to TRBD2. CDR3 loop: CAISPSGRGQETQYF. In nucleotides, the CDR3 is TGTGCCATCAGTCCATCGGGGCGGGGGCAAGAGACCCAGTACTTC.